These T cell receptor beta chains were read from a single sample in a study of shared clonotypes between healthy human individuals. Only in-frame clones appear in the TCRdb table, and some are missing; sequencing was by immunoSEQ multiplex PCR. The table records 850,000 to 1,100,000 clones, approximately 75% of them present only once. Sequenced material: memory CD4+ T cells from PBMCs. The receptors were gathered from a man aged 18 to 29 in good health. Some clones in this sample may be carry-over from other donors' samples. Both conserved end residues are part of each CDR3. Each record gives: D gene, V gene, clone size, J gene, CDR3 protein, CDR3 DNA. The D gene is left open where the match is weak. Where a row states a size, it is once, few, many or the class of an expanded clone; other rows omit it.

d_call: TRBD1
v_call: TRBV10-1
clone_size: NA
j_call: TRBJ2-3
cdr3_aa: CASRPGQGGTQYF
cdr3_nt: TGCGCCAGCAGACCGGGACAGGGGGGTACGCAGTATTTT

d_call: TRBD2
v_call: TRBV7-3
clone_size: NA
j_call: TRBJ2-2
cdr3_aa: CASSPPPGTSGSSYTGELFF
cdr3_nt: TGTGCCAGCAGCCCACCCCCCGGGACTAGCGGGAGCTCCTACACCGGGGAGCTGTTTTTT

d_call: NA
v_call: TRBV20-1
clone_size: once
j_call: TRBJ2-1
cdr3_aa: CSASPTGIQFF
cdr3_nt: TGCAGTGCTAGCCCTACCGGGATTCAGTTCTTC

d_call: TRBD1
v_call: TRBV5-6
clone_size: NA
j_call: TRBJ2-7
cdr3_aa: CASSLRAGGTTQQYF
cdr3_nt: TGTGCCAGCAGCTTAAGAGCAGGGGGCACCACCCAGCAGTACTTC

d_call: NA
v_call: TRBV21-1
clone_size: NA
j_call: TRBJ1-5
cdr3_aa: CASSKAGRNQPQHF
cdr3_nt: TGTGCCAGCAGCAAGGCAGGGAGGAATCAGCCCCAGCATTTT

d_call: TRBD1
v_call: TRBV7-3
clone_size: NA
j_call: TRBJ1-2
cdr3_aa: CASSSGTAFEGYTF
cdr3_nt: TGTGCCAGCAGCTCCGGGACAGCTTTTGAGGGCTACACCTTC

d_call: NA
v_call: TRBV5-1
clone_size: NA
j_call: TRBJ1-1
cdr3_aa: CASRRQENTEAFF
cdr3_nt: TGCGCCAGCAGGAGACAGGAGAACACTGAAGCTTTCTTT

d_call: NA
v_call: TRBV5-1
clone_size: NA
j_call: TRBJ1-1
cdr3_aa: CASSLETDTEAFF
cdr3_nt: TGCGCCAGCAGCTTGGAGACGGACACTGAAGCTTTCTTT

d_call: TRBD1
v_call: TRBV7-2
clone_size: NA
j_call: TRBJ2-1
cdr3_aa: CASSSGQAAVNEQFF
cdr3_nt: TGTGCCAGCAGCTCGGGACAGGCGGCGGTGAATGAGCAGTTCTTC

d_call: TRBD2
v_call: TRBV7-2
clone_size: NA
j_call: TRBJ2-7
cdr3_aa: CASSSLGPSGRNEQYF
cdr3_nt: TGTGCCAGCAGCTCTCTTGGGCCTAGCGGGAGGAACGAGCAGTACTTC

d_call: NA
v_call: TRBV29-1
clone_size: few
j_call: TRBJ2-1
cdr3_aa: CSDSQGYNEQFF
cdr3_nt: TGCAGCGATTCACAGGGTTACAATGAGCAGTTCTTC

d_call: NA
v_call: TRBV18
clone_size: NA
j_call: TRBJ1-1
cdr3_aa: CASSPQNLNTEAFF
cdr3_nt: TGTGCCAGCTCACCACAGAATTTGAACACTGAAGCTTTCTTT

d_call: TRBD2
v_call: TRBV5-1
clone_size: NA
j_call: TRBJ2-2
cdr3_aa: CASSPLAGANTGELFF
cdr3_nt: TGCGCCAGCAGCCCACTAGCGGGAGCGAACACCGGGGAGCTGTTTTTT

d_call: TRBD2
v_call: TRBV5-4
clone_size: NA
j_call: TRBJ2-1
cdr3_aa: CASSLVGAGGNEQFF
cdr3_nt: TGTGCCAGCAGTCTTGTAGGAGCGGGAGGGAATGAGCAGTTCTTC

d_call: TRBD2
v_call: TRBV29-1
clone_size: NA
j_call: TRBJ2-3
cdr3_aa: CSVWGGTSTDTQYF
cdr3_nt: TGCAGCGTTTGGGGGGGGACTAGCACAGATACGCAGTATTTT

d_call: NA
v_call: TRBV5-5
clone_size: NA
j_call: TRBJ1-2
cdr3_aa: CASSSLVDYGYTF
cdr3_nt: TGTGCCAGCAGCTCCCTGGTTGACTATGGCTACACCTTC

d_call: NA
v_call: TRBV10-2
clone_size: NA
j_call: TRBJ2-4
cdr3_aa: CASSGGRAVAKNIQYF
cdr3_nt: TGCGCCAGCAGTGGGGGACGAGCAGTGGCCAAAAACATTCAGTACTTC

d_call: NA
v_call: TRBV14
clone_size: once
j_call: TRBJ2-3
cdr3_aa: CASSQGPLFASDTQYF
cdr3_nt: TGTGCCAGCAGCCAAGGTCCCCTTTTCGCGTCAGATACGCAGTATTTT

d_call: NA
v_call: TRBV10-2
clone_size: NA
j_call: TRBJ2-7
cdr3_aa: CASSPKVRKNEQYF
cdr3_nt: TGCGCCAGCAGTCCGAAGGTAAGGAAGAACGAGCAGTACTTC

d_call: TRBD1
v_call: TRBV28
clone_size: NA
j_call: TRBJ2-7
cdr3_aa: CASSFPPGTDSSYEQYF
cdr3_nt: TGTGCCAGCAGTTTCCCTCCCGGGACAGACTCCTCCTACGAGCAGTACTTC

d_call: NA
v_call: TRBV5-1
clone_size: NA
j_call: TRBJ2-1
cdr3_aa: CASSLDRYNEQFF
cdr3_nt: TGCGCCAGCAGCTTGGACAGGTACAATGAGCAGTTCTTC

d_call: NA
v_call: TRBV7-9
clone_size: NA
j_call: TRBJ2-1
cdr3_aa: CASSYTGTISYNEQFF
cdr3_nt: TGTGCCAGCAGCTACACCGGGACAATCTCCTACAATGAGCAGTTCTTC

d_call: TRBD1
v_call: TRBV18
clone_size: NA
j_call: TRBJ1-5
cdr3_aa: CASSVTGTEFDQPQHF
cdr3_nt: TGTGCCAGCTCAGTAACCGGGACAGAGTTCGATCAGCCCCAGCATTTT

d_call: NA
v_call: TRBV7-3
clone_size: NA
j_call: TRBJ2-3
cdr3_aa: CASSLGSLTDTQYF
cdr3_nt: TGTGCCAGCAGCTTAGGAAGCCTTACGGATACGCAGTATTTT

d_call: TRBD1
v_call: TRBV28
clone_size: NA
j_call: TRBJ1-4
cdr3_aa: CASSDDRGRLREKLFF
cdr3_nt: TGTGCCAGCAGTGATGACAGGGGGCGCTTGAGAGAAAAACTGTTTTTT

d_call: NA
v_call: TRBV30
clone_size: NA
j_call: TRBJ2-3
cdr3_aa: CAWRAELAQYF
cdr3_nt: TGTGCCTGGAGGGCCGAACTGGCGCAGTATTTT

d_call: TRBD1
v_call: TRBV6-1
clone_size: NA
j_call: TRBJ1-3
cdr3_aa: CASSEYTGAGGNTIYF
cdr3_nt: TGTGCCAGCAGTGAGTACACAGGGGCCGGGGGAAACACCATATATTTT

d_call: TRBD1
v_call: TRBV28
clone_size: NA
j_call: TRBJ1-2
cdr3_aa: CASSLLGQGLRGYTF
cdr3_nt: TGTGCCAGCAGTTTACTGGGACAGGGGCTGCGTGGCTACACCTTC

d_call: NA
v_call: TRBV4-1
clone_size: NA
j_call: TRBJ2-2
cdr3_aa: CASSRQAGGDTGELFF
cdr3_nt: TGCGCCAGCAGCCGACAGGCCGGTGGGGACACCGGGGAGCTGTTTTTT

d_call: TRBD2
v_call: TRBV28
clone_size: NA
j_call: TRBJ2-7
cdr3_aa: CASMGMAGGFYEQYF
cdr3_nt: TGTGCCAGCATGGGAATGGCGGGAGGTTTCTACGAGCAGTACTTC

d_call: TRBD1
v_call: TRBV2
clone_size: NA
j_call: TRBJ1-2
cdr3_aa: CASTPQGALNYGYTF
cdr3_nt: TGTGCCAGCACCCCACAGGGGGCCCTTAACTATGGCTACACCTTC

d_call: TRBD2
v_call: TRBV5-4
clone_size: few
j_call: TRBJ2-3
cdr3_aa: CASSSASGSTDTQYF
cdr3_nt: TGTGCCAGCAGCTCCGCTAGCGGGAGCACAGATACGCAGTATTTT

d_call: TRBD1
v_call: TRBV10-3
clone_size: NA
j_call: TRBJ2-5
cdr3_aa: CAIRGTAQETQYF
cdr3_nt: TGTGCCATCAGGGGGACAGCCCAAGAGACCCAGTACTTC

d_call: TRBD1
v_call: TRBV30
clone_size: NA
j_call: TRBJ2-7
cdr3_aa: CAWAGTGDYEQYF
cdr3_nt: TGTGCCTGGGCCGGGACAGGGGACTACGAGCAGTACTTC

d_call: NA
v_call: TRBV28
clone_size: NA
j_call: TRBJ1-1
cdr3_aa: CASRGGGYTEAFF
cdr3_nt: TGTGCCAGCAGGGGCGGGGGGTACACTGAAGCTTTCTTT

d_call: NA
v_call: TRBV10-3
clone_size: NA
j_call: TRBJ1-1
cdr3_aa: CAISESKGHTEAFF
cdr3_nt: TGTGCCATCAGTGAGTCGAAGGGTCACACTGAAGCTTTCTTT

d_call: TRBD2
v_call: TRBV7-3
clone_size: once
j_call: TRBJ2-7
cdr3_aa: CASSAGLAGPYEQYF
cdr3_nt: TGTGCCAGCAGCGCTGGTCTAGCGGGCCCGTACGAGCAGTACTTC

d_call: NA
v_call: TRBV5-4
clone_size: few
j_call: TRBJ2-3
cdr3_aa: CASSLELRTDTQYF
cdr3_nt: TGTGCCAGCAGCTTGGAACTACGCACAGATACGCAGTATTTT

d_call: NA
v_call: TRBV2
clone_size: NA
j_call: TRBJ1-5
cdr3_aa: CASRGQSNQPQHF
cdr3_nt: TGTGCCAGCAGAGGACAGTCTAATCAGCCCCAGCATTTT

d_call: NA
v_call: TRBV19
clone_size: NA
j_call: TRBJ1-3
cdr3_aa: CASSPEGVAGNTIYF
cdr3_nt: TGTGCCAGTAGTCCCGAAGGAGTGGCTGGAAACACCATATATTTT

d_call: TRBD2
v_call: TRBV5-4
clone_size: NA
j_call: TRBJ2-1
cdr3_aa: CASSLGWLAGEQFF
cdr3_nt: TGTGCCAGCAGCTTGGGGTGGCTAGCGGGAGAGCAGTTCTTC

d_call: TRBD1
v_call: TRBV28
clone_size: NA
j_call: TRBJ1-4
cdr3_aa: CASSQGGLTNEKLFF
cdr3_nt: TGTGCCAGCAGCCAGGGGGGGCTGACTAATGAAAAACTGTTTTTT

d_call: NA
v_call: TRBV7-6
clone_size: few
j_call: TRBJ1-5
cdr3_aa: CASSFQENQPQHF
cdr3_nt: TGTGCCAGCAGCTTTCAAGAAAATCAGCCCCAGCATTTT

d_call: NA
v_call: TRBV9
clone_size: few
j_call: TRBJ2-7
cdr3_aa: CASSPSSPRPYEQYF
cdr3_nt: TGTGCCAGCAGCCCCTCAAGCCCCCGACCCTACGAGCAGTACTTC

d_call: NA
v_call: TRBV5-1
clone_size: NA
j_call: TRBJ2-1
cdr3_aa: CASTKTSGTNEQFF
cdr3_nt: TGCGCCAGCACCAAGACAAGCGGAACCAATGAGCAGTTCTTC

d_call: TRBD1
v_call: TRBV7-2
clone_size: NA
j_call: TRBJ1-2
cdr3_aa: CASSLGQGEGGYTF
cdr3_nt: TGTGCCAGCAGCTTGGGACAGGGTGAGGGTGGCTACACCTTC

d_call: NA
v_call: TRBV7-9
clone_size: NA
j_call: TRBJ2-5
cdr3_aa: CASSLRGSGPLQETQYF
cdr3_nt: TGTGCCAGCAGCTTAAGGGGAAGCGGGCCACTCCAAGAGACCCAGTACTTC

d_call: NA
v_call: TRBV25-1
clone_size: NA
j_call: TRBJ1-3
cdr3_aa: CASSEMASSGNTIYF
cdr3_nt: TGTGCCAGCAGTGAAATGGCAAGCTCTGGAAACACCATATATTTT

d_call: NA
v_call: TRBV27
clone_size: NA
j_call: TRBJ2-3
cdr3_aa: CATRPASGYSGDTQYF
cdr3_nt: TGTGCCACCCGACCTGCATCAGGGTATAGTGGAGATACGCAGTATTTT

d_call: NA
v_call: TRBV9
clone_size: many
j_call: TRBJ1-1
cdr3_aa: CASSLGPGDTEAFF
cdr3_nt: TGTGCCAGCAGCCTAGGCCCGGGGGACACTGAAGCTTTCTTT

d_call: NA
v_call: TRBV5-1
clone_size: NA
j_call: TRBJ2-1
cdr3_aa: CASQGGVLGNEQFF
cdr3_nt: TGCGCCAGCCAAGGGGGGGTCCTTGGGAATGAGCAGTTCTTC

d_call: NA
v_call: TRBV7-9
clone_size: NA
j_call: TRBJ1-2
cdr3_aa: CASSLGGDTTNYGYTF
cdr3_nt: TGTGCCAGCAGCTTAGGGGGGGACACCACTAACTATGGCTACACCTTC

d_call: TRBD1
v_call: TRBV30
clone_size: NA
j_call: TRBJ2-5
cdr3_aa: CAWSRDRGETQYF
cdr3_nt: TGTGCCTGGAGCCGGGACAGAGGAGAGACCCAGTACTTC

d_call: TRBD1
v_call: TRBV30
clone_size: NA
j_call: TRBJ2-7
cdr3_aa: CAWRQQGYHEQYF
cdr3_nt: TGTGCCTGGAGACAACAGGGGTATCACGAGCAGTACTTC

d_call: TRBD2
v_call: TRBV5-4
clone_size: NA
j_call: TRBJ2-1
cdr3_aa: CASSSGTSGDYNEQFF
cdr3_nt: TGTGCCAGCAGCTCGGGGACTAGCGGGGATTACAATGAGCAGTTCTTC

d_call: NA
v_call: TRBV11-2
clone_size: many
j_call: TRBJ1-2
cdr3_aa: CASSSISRGTDYGYTF
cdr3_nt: TGTGCCAGCAGCTCCATATCCCGGGGGACCGACTATGGCTACACCTTC

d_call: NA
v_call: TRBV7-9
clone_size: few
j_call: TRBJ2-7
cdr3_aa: CASSLVVGGSYEQYF
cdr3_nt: TGTGCCAGCAGCTTAGTCGTGGGCGGATCCTACGAGCAGTACTTC